The 23 T cell receptor beta chains listed next were all sequenced from one sample in a study of T cells in tuberculosis. Clones were sequenced by immunoSEQ multiplex PCR, and TCRdb holds only the in-frame ones, with some missing. The top ten hold around 10% of the sample, which has 7,500 to 8,500 clones, more than 85% seen once. The sample taken for sequencing was PBMCs. Receptors originate from an adult with tuberculosis.

The chain is built from TRBV9 and TRBJ2-7; possibly TRBD2 for D (5 bases). CDR1 is SGDLS and CDR2 is YYNGEE in the germline V gene. The CDR3 has 14 residues. V lost 0 bases, J lost 6 bases, and 13 bases lay in between. Here the CDR3 reads CASSVAYRDGEQYF. The CDR3 nucleotides are TGTGCCAGCAGCGTAGCTTATCGGGATGGCGAGCAGTACTTC.

The chain carries TRBV15 and TRBJ2-3; no clear D gene. CDR3 length: 14 residues. V shed 5 bases and J shed 2 bases, with 11 bases lying between them. CDR1 is LNHNV and CDR2 is YYDKDF in the germline V gene (reference sequence). This CDR3 reads CATSWISSTDTQYF. In nucleotides, the CDR3 is TGTGCCACCAGCTGGATTAGCTCCACAGATACGCAGTATTTT.

This chain connects TRBV6-1 to TRBJ1-5; D is ambiguous. This CDR3 contains 14 residues. Germline CDR1 MNHNS, CDR2 SASEGT. The V end lost 11 bases, the J end lost 4 bases, and 18 bases lay between the germline ends. This chain's CDR3 is CASNPAARNQPQHF. The CDR3 DNA reads as TGTGCCTCCAACCCGGCGGCGAGGAATCAGCCCCAGCATTTT.

The V and J genes are TRBV15 and TRBJ1-5; 8 bases line up with TRBD1. The CDR3 spans 16 residues. In germline, CDR1 is LNHNV, CDR2 YYDKDF (reference sequence). The J segment lost 4 bases and the V segment lost 5 bases, leaving 10 bases of the junction unmatched. This chain's CDR3 is CATSRHRTGMNQPQHF. The CDR3 region has the DNA TGTGCCACCAGCCGACATAGGACAGGGATGAATCAGCCCCAGCATTTT.

This chain links TRBV19 with TRBJ2-1, with D possibly TRBD1 on 5 matching bases. V was pared by 10 bases and J by 6 bases, with 19 bases between. Germline V gives CDR1 LNHDA, CDR2 SQIVND (reference sequence). CDR3 length: 14 residues. CDR3 nucleotide sequence: TGTGCCAAGCCGAATCAGGGTACCCTCAATGAGCAGTTCTTC. It codes for CAKPNQGTLNEQFF. Variable domain in full (rest from reference TRBV19 and TRBJ2-1): DGGITQSPKYLFRKEGQNVTLSCEQNLNHDAMYWYRQDPGQGLRLIYYSQIVNDFQKGDIAEGYSVSREKKESFPLTVTSAQKNPTAFYLCAKPNQGTLNEQFFGPGTRLTVL.

V and J are TRBV10-3 and TRBJ1-6, with a possible D match to TRBD1 (5 bases). There are 14 residues in the CDR3. Germline V lookup: CDR1 ENHRY, CDR2 SYGVKD. Trimming removed 6 bases at V and 7 bases at J, with 13 bases between. CDR3: CAIRTGGRNSPLHF. The CDR3 DNA follows: TGTGCCATCAGGACGGGGGGAAGGAATTCACCCCTCCACTTT.

The gene calls are TRBV6-1 and TRBJ2-7; 9 nucleotides agree with TRBD2. The J segment lost 7 bases and the V segment lost 10 bases, leaving 11 bases of the junction unmatched. Germline-derived CDR1 and CDR2 are MNHNS and SASEGT. There are 13 residues in the CDR3. The CDR3 nucleotides are TGTGCCATCCGACTTAGCGGGAGCCAAGAGCAGTACTTC. As protein: CAIRLSGSQEQYF.

V usage is TRBV9 and J usage is TRBJ2-3; 9 bases fit TRBD2. With 0 bases clipped from V and 2 bases from J, the junction kept 13 bases outside the gene matches. There are 19 residues in the CDR3. Germline assignment: CDR1 SGDLS and CDR2 YYNGEE. As DNA, the CDR3 is TGTGCCAGCAGCGTAGGATTCGCGGGGGGGCCCTTTTTCACAGATACGCAGTATTTT. Residues: CASSVGFAGGPFFTDTQYF.

This clone was recorded only once. This chain joins TRBV7-9 and TRBJ2-5, with 11 bases identical to TRBD2. The germline V gene encodes CDR1 SEHNR and CDR2 FQNEAQ (reference sequence). The V gene end was trimmed by 2 bases and the J gene end by 4 bases; junction bases not matched to a gene: 6. CDR3 length equals 16 residues. CDR3 sequence: CASSLMRTSGPETQYF. The CDR3 DNA follows: TGTGCCAGCAGCTTAATGAGGACTAGCGGGCCAGAGACCCAGTACTTC.

The chain carries TRBV20-1 and TRBJ1-2, with 7 bases lining up with TRBD1. V shed 6 bases and J 4 bases; nucleotides not matched to a gene: 2. Germline CDR1 is DFQATT and CDR2 is SNEGSKA (reference sequence). CDR3 size: 11 residues. The CDR3 is CSARDSYGYTF. The CDR3, as DNA: TGCAGTGCGCGGGACAGCTATGGCTACACCTTC.

The rearrangement joins TRBV19 to TRBJ1-3; no reliable D call. The length of the CDR3 is 14 residues. The germline V and J ends were trimmed by 4 bases and 4 bases, with 11 bases remaining between them. Germline CDR1 reads LNHDA; CDR2 reads SQIVND (reference sequence). In DNA, the CDR3 is TGTGCCAGTAGTACGGACTGGGCCGGAAACACCATATATTTT. This codes for CASSTDWAGNTIYF. Complete variable domain (other parts from reference TRBV19 and TRBJ1-3): DGGITQSPKYLFRKEGQNVTLSCEQNLNHDAMYWYRQDPGQGLRLIYYSQIVNDFQKGDIAEGYSVSREKKESFPLTVTSAQKNPTAFYLCASSTDWAGNTIYFGEGSWLTVV.

The chain couples TRBV7-6 to TRBJ2-7; 9 nucleotides match TRBD1. The J segment lost 3 bases and the V segment lost 5 bases, leaving 8 bases of the junction unmatched. The CDR3 length is 15 residues. Germline V gene sequence: CDR1 SGHVS, CDR2 FNYEAQ. The CDR3 DNA reads as TGTGCCAGCAGCCGCGATCCGGGACAGGGCTACGAGCAGTACTTC. Translation gives CASSRDPGQGYEQYF.

The CDR3 loop is CASSSYRGQLSYEQYF. CDR3 DNA sequence: TGTGCCAGCAGCTCATACAGGGGCCAACTCTCCTACGAGCAGTACTTC. This rearrangement joins TRBV5-8 to TRBJ2-7; 7 bases fit TRBD1. This CDR3 contains 16 residues. Trimming cost V 3 bases and J 0 bases; bases outside gene matches: 9. Germline CDR1 is SGHTS and CDR2 is YDEGEE.

The rearrangement links TRBV6-6 to TRBJ2-3, with 12 bases that match TRBD2. The CDR3 totals 16 residues. V was pared by 6 bases and J by 5 bases, with 9 bases of the junction left unmatched. CDR1 and CDR2 (germline): MNHNY, SVGAGI (reference sequence). The CDR3 sequence: CASRPRLAGELDTQYF. In nucleotides, the CDR3 is TGTGCCAGCAGACCCCGACTAGCGGGAGAGCTAGATACGCAGTATTTT.

The rearrangement links TRBV27 to TRBJ2-7; D might be TRBD1 (5 bases). V was cut by 5 bases and J by 3 bases, with 23 bases left in between. CDR1 MNHEY and CDR2 SMNVEV come from the germline V gene (reference sequence). The CDR3 has 17 residues. The CDR3 nucleotides are TGTGCCAGCAGTGTAGTTACAGGCGCCGAATTGAACTACGAGCAGTACTTC. Translation gives CASSVVTGAELNYEQYF.

The chain joins TRBV9 to TRBJ2-5; D is unclear. The CDR3 has 13 residues. V lost 0 bases and J lost 0, with 3 bases in between. Germline V lookup: CDR1 SGDLS, CDR2 YYNGEE. CDR3 protein: CASSVGDQETQYF. DNA of the CDR3: TGTGCCAGCAGCGTAGGAGACCAAGAGACCCAGTACTTC.

The V call is TRBV7-6, the J call TRBJ1-3; D is unresolved. V dropped 3 bases and J dropped 7 bases, with 4 bases sitting between them. Germline CDR1 SGHVS, CDR2 FNYEAQ. This CDR3 spans 11 amino acids. This CDR3 reads CASSFRNTIYF. CDR3 DNA sequence: TGTGCCAGCAGCTTCAGGAACACCATATATTTT.

In its sample, this clone was seen once. CDR3 bases: TGTGCCAGCAGACGGAGATCGGGGGGCGAAAATTCCTACGAGCAGTACTTC. This encodes CASRRRSGGENSYEQYF. This chain links TRBV2 with TRBJ2-7, with D possibly being TRBD2 (7 bases). The CDR3 spans 17 residues. Germline V CDR1 and CDR2: SNHLY, FYNNEI. Between the trimmed V and J ends, which lost 6 bases and 1 base, there was a span of 22 bases. Complete variable domain (other parts from reference TRBV2 and TRBJ2-7): EPEVTQTPSHQVTQMGQEVILRCVPISNHLYFYWYRQILGQKVEFLVSFYNNEISEKSEIFDDQFSVERPDGSNFTLKIRSTKLEDSAMYFCASRRRSGGENSYEQYFGPGTRLTVT.

The chain recombines TRBV10-3 with TRBJ2-7; D is perhaps TRBD2 (6 bases). This CDR3 spans 14 amino acids. CDR1 and CDR2 from the germline V gene are ENHRY and SYGVKD. The V and J ends lost 4 bases and 3 bases respectively, with 13 bases between them. CDR3 nucleotide sequence: TGTGCCATCAGTGTCGGGGCGGGGTACTACGAGCAGTACTTC. As protein: CAISVGAGYYEQYF.

The V call is TRBV7-7, the J call TRBJ2-3, with 9 bases lining up with TRBD2. V gave up 5 bases and J gave up 1 base; unmatched junction bases: 7. The CDR3 runs 16 residues. Germline CDR1 reads SSHAT; CDR2 reads FNYEAQ (reference sequence). The CDR3 DNA is TGTGCCAGCAGCCCTCGACGCGGGGGGGGCACAGATACGCAGTATTTT. This sequence encodes CASSPRRGGGTDTQYF.

This chain links TRBV7-2 with TRBJ2-2, with D possibly TRBD2 on 5 matching bases. Germline V gene lookup returns CDR1 SGHTA and CDR2 FQGNSA. The V end was cut by 6 bases, the J end by 0 bases, with 14 bases between. The CDR3 is made up of 16 amino acids. CDR3 sequence: CASRHDYSANTGELFF. The CDR3 DNA reads as TGTGCCAGCAGGCACGACTACTCCGCGAACACCGGGGAGCTGTTTTTT.

The chain uses TRBV10-3 and TRBJ2-2; perhaps TRBD2 as D (5 bases). Germline CDR1 ENHRY, CDR2 SYGVKD. V was cut by 4 bases and J by 2 bases, with 14 bases left in between. The CDR3 consists of 16 residues. CDR3 sequence (DNA): TGTGCCATCAGTGTTGTGGGAGTAGTTAACACCGGGGAGCTGTTTTTT. Translated, it gives CAISVVGVVNTGELFF.

The V call is TRBV6-6, the J call TRBJ2-3; D not certain. The V end was cut by 6 bases, the J end by 2 bases, with 15 bases between. Germline CDR1 and CDR2: MNHNY and SVGAGI (reference sequence). This CDR3 is built from 15 residues. The CDR3 DNA sequence: TGTGCCAGCAGCCGAGGTAATCGAGACACAGATACGCAGTATTTT. Translated, it gives CASSRGNRDTDTQYF.